The rows below give T cell receptor beta chains drawn from one sample of a study of human T cells and chemical hapten exposure. TCRdb ran MiXCR on the RACE reads and lists one entry per CDR3 protein. The data show about 92,000 distinct CDR3 sequences, with about 11% seen just once and about 1% held by the top ten. Sequenced material: whole blood, taken in connection with sensitization to the hapten diphenylcyclopropenone (DPC). The receptor set was obtained from a woman aged 30 to 39 with alopecia areata. Some clones in this sample may be carry-over from other donors' samples. CDR3s include the opening cysteine and the closing phenylalanine or tryptophan. The D gene is left open where the match is weak. Size is omitted from some rows. Given values are once, few, many or a class for expanded clones.

j_call v_call cdr3_length d_call clone_size cdr3_nt cdr3_aa
TRBJ2-6 TRBV7-3 15 - few TGTGCCAGCAGCAGAACAGGTCCCGGGGCCAACGTCCTGACTTTC CASSRTGPGANVLTF
TRBJ2-2 TRBV25-1 16 - many TGTGCCAGCAGTAAGGAGTCCGCAGCCTACACCGGGGAGCTGTTTTTT CASSKESAAYTGELFF
TRBJ2-3 TRBV10-3 13 - many TGTGCCATCAGTGAGGCGGGGGCGGATACGCAGTATTTT CAISEAGADTQYF
TRBJ2-1 TRBV7-2 13 - many TGTGCCAGCAGCTTACGAAGGGGTGATGAGCAGTTCTTC CASSLRRGDEQFF
TRBJ2-6 TRBV6-2/TRBV6-3 15 TRBD1 many TGTGCCAGCAAGCCAGGGGGCTCTGGGGCCAACGTCCTGACTTTC CASKPGGSGANVLTF
TRBJ2-5 TRBV28 17 TRBD2 - TGTGCCAGCAGTTCTACGACTAGCGGGAGCCTTCGAGGGACCCAGTACTTC CASSSTTSGSLRGTQYF
TRBJ2-7 TRBV27 13 - many TGTGCCAGCAGTTTACGCGAACGCGGGGAGCAGTACTTC CASSLRERGEQYF
TRBJ2-3 TRBV29-1 13 - few TGCAGCGTTGGGCCTAGCGGCACAGATACGCAGTATTTT CSVGPSGTDTQYF
TRBJ2-3 TRBV7-9 15 TRBD2 many TGTGCCAGCAGCCTCCGAGCGGGAGCCACAGATACGCAGTATTTT CASSLRAGATDTQYF
TRBJ2-6 TRBV29-1 16 - many TGCAGCGTTGCAAGGGACGTTGACTCTGGGGCCAACGTCCTGACTTTC CSVARDVDSGANVLTF
TRBJ1-6 TRBV30 15 - few TGTGCCTGGAGCGTCAAGGAGAGGGATTCTTCACCCCTCCACTTT CAWSVKERDSSPLHF
TRBJ2-1 TRBV3-1 14 - many TGTGCCAGCAGCGGGGGCCGTGGGCCCCTCGAGCAGTTCTTC CASSGGRGPLEQFF
TRBJ1-3 TRBV30 16 - - TGTGCCTGGAGTAAAAAGGGACTGATATCTGGAAACACCATATATTTT CAWSKKGLISGNTIYF
TRBJ1-5 TRBV30 16 - few TGTGCCTGGAGTGATGGGACGGGCATTAGCAATCAGCCCCAGCATTTT CAWSDGTGISNQPQHF
TRBJ2-7 TRBV28 12 TRBD2 many TGTGCCAGCAGCGGGGGGAGATACGAGCAGTACTTC CASSGGRYEQYF
TRBJ2-2 TRBV4-2 18 TRBD2 many TGTGCCAGCAGTCAGAGACTGGGACTAGCGGCGAACACCGGGGAGCTGTTTTTT CASSQRLGLAANTGELFF
TRBJ2-3 TRBV12-5 14 - many TGTGCTAGTGGTTTGGCAACTAGTTCGGATACGCAGTATTTT CASGLATSSDTQYF
TRBJ1-4 TRBV6-6 15 TRBD1 - TGTGCCAGCACCAACGGACAGGGGGCACGTGAAAAACTGTTTTTT CASTNGQGAREKLFF
TRBJ2-4 TRBV19 13 TRBD1 many TGTGCCAGTAGTGGGGACAGGAAAAACATTCAGTACTTC CASSGDRKNIQYF
TRBJ2-1 TRBV7-9 15 TRBD1 - TGTGCCAGCAAGGCCCGGGACAGTTTTTACAATGAGCAGTTCTTC CASKARDSFYNEQFF
TRBJ2-3 TRBV9 17 - - TGTGCCAGCAGCGTAGAATCTAACCCCCTTTACACAGATACGCAGTATTTT CASSVESNPLYTDTQYF
TRBJ2-5 TRBV5-4 15 - many TGTGCCAGCAGCTCACCAAGTAGCGTCCAAGAGACCCAGTACTTC CASSSPSSVQETQYF